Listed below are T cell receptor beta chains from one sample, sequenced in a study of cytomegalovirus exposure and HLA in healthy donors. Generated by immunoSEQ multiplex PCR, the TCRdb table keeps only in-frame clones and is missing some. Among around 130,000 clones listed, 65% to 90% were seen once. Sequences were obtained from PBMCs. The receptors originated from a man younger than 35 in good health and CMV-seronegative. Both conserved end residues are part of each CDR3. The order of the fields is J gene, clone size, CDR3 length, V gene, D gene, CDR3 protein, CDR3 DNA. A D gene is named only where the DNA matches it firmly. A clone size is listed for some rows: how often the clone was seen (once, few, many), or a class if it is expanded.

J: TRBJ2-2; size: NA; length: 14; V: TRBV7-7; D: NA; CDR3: CASSLVGDTGELFF; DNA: TGTGCTAGCAGCTTAGTGGGCGACACCGGGGAGCTGTTTTTT
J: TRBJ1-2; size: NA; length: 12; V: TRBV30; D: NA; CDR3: CAWRSPRYGYTF; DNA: TGTGCCTGGAGAAGTCCGAGATATGGCTACACCTTC
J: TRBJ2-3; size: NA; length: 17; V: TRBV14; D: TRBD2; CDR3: CASSHWTSGELTDTQYF; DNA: TGTGCCAGCAGCCATTGGACTAGCGGGGAACTCACAGATACGCAGTATTTT
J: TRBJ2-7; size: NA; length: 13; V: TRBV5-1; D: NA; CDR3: CASSAQPAEEQYF; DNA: TGCGCCAGCAGTGCACAACCCGCGGAGGAGCAGTACTTC
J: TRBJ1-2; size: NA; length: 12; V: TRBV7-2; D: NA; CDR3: CASRSGLLGYTF; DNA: TGTGCCAGCAGAAGCGGGCTATTGGGCTACACCTTC
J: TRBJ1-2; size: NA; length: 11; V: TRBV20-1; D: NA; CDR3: CSALWDYGYNF; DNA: TGCAGTGCTCTCTGGGACTATGGCTACAACTTC
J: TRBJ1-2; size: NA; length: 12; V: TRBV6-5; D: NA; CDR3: CASRERDYGYTF; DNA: TGTGCCAGCCGAGAGAGGGATTATGGCTACACCTTC
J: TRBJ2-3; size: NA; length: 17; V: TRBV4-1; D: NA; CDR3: CASSQEEGGLYTDTQYF; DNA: TGCGCCAGCAGCCAAGAAGAGGGGGGGTTGTACACAGATACGCAGTATTTT
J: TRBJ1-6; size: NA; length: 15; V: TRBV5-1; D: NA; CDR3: CASSLDGLYNSPLHF; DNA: TGCGCCAGCAGCTTGGATGGACTGTATAATTCACCCCTCCACTTT
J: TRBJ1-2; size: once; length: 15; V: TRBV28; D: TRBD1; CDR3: CASSLFSGTGLGYTF; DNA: TGTGCCAGCAGTCTCTTCTCCGGGACAGGGCTTGGCTACACCTTC
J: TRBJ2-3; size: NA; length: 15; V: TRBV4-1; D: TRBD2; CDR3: CASSPSSGGMDTQYF; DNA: TGCGCCAGCAGCCCCAGTAGCGGGGGGATGGATACGCAGTATTTT
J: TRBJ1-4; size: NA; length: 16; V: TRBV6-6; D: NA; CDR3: CASKATLGSWEGKLFF; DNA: TGTGCCAGCAAAGCGACCCTAGGGTCCTGGGAGGGAAAACTGTTTTTT
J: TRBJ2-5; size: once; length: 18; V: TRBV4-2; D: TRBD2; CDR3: CASSLSGTSGGAPETQYF; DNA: TGTGCCAGCAGCCTTTCCGGGACTAGCGGGGGGGCCCCAGAGACCCAGTACTTC
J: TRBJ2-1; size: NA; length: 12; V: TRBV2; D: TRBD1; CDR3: CASSNRGNEQFF; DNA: TGTGCCAGCAGCAACAGGGGCAATGAGCAGTTCTTC
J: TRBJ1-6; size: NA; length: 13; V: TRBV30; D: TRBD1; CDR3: CAWIQGGNSPLHF; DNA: TGTGCCTGGATACAGGGGGGGAATTCACCCCTCCACTTT
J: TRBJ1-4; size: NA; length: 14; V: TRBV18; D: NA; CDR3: CASSPRLGNEKLFF; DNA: TGTGCCAGCTCACCCAGACTGGGTAATGAAAAACTGTTTTTT
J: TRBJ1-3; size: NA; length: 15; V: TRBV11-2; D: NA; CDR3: CASSRYDRSGNTIYF; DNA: TGTGCCAGCAGCCGATACGACAGATCGGGAAACACCATATATTTT
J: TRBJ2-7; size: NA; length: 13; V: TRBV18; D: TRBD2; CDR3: CASMGLAGYEQYF; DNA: TGTGCCAGCATGGGACTAGCAGGCTACGAGCAGTACTTC
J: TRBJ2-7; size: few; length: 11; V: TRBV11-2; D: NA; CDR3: CASSSTYEQYF; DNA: TGTGCCAGCAGCTCAACCTACGAGCAGTACTTC
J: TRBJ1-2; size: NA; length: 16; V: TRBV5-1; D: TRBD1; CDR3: CASSQSLDRGSYGYTF; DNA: TGCGCCAGCAGCCAATCATTGGACAGGGGCAGTTATGGCTACACCTTC
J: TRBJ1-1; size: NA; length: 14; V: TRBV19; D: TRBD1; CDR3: CASSGGQDSTEAFF; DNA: TGTGCCAGTAGTGGAGGACAGGACAGCACTGAAGCTTTCTTT
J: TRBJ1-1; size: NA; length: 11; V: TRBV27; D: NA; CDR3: CASSDWTEAFF; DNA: TGTGCCAGCAGCGACTGGACTGAAGCTTTCTTT
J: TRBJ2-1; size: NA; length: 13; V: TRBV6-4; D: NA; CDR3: CASSVTLANEQFF; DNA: TGTGCCAGCAGTGTTACACTAGCCAATGAGCAGTTCTTC
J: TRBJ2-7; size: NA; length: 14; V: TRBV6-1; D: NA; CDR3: CASSHRPQDGEQYF; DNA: TGTGCCAGCAGTCACCGGCCGCAGGATGGCGAGCAGTACTTC
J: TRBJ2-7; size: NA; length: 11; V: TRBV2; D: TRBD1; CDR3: CASWDSYEQYF; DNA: TGTGCCAGTTGGGACAGCTACGAGCAGTACTTC
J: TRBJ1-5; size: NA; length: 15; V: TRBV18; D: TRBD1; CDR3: CASPRGTGSGQPQHF; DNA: TGTGCCAGCCCCCGCGGGACAGGTAGTGGTCAGCCCCAGCATTTT
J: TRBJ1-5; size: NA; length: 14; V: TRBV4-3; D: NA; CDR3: CASSQDAGDQPQHF; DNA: TGCGCCAGCAGCCAAGACGCAGGGGACCAGCCCCAGCATTTT
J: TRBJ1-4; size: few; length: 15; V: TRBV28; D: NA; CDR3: CASSLGTLGREKLFF; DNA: TGTGCCAGCAGTTTGGGGACTTTGGGTAGGGAAAAACTGTTTTTT
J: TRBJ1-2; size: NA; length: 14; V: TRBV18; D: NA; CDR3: CASSPSDTYYGYTF; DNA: TGTGCCAGCTCACCATCGGACACCTACTATGGCTACACCTTC
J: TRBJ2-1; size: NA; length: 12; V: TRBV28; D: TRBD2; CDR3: CASRGGWNEQFF; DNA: TGTGCCAGCCGGGGGGGATGGAATGAGCAGTTCTTC
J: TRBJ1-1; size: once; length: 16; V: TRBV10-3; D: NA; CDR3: CAISDNFRTRDTEAFF; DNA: TGTGCCATCAGTGATAACTTCCGAACTAGGGACACTGAAGCTTTCTTT
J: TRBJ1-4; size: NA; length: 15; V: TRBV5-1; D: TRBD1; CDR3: CASSLIGTGDEKLFF; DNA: TGCGCCAGCAGCTTGATTGGGACAGGGGATGAAAAACTGTTTTTT
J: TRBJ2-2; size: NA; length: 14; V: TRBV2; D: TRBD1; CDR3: CASAGTGGTGELFF; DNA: TGTGCCAGCGCCGGGACAGGGGGTACCGGGGAGCTGTTTTTT
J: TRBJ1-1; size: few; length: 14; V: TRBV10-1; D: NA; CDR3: CASSDQGWRTEAFF; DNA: TGCGCCAGCAGTGACCAAGGGTGGAGGACTGAAGCTTTCTTT
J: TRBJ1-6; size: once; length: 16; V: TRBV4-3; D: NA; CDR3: CASSQDEGTRGSPLHF; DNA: TGCGCCAGCAGCCAAGATGAGGGGACCAGGGGTTCACCCCTCCACTTT
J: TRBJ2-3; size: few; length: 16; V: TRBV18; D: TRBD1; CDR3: CASSQGTGISTDTQYF; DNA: TGTGCCAGCTCTCAGGGGACAGGGATAAGCACAGATACGCAGTATTTT
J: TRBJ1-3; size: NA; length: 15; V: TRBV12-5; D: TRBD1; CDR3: CASRDRGYRGNTIYF; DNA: TGTGCTAGTAGGGACAGGGGTTATCGTGGAAACACCATATATTTT
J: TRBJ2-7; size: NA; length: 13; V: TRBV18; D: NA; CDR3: CASSPSISYEQYF; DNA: TGTGCCAGCTCACCAAGCATTTCCTACGAGCAGTACTTC
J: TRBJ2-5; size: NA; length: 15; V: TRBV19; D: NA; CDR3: CASSMDRQGTETQYF; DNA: TGTGCCAGTAGTATGGATAGGCAGGGAACAGAGACCCAGTACTTC
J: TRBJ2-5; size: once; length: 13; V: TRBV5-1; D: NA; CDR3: CASSSRVPETQYF; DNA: TGCGCCAGCAGCTCCAGGGTTCCCGAGACCCAGTACTTC
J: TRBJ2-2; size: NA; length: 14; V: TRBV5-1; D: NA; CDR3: CASRRQAGTGELFF; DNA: TGCGCCAGCAGGCGACAGGCGGGCACCGGGGAGCTGTTTTTT
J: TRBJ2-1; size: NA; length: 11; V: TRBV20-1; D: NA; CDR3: CSAEAGSPTFF; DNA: TGCAGTGCCGAGGCAGGGTCACCGACGTTCTTC
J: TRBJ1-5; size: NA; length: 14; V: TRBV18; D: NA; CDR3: CASSRKTGNQPQHF; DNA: TGTGCCAGCTCACGAAAGACAGGCAATCAGCCCCAGCATTTT
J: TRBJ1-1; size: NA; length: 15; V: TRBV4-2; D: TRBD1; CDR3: CASSPHRQGRTEAFF; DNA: TGTGCCAGCAGCCCACACCGACAGGGACGGACTGAAGCTTTCTTT
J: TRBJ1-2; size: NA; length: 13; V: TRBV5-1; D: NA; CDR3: CASSLDIDYGYTF; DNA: TGCGCCAGCAGCTTAGACATAGACTATGGCTACACCTTC
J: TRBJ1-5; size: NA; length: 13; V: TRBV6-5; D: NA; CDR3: CASKGVGNQPQHF; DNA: TGTGCCAGCAAGGGGGTAGGAAATCAGCCCCAGCATTTT
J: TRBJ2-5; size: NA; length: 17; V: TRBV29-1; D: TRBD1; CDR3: CSVDPLLNDRGRETQYF; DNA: TGCAGCGTTGATCCGTTACTAAATGACAGGGGGAGGGAGACCCAGTACTTC
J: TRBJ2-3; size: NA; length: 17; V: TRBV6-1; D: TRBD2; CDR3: CASSGRSGGRGTDTQYF; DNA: TGTGCCAGCAGTGGGCGCAGCGGGGGTAGGGGGACAGATACGCAGTATTTT
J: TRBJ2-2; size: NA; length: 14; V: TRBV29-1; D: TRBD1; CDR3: CSVVRGRNTGELFF; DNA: TGCAGCGTTGTAAGGGGGCGGAACACCGGGGAGCTGTTTTTT
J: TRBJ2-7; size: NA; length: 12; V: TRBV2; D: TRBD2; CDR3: CASMAGGYEQYF; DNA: TGTGCCAGCATGGCGGGAGGATACGAGCAGTACTTC
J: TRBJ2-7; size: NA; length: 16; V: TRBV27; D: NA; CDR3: CASSLASGLRTYEQYF; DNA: TGTGCCAGCAGTTTAGCGTCAGGCCTTCGCACCTACGAGCAGTACTTC
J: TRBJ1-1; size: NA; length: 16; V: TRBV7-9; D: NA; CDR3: CASSHTRTRGNTEAFF; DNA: TGTGCCAGCAGCCATACAAGGACAAGGGGGAACACTGAAGCTTTCTTT
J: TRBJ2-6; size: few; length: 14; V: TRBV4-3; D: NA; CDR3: CASSQDGRANVLTF; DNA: TGCGCCAGCAGCCAAGACGGGAGGGCCAACGTCCTGACTTTC
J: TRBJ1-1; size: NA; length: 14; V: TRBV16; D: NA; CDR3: CASSQSAGFAEAFF; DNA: TGTGCCAGCAGCCAATCCGCGGGGTTCGCTGAAGCTTTCTTT
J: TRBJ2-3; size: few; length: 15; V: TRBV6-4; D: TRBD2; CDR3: CASSGLAGGTDTQYF; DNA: TGTGCCAGCAGTGGACTAGCGGGGGGGACAGATACGCAGTATTTT
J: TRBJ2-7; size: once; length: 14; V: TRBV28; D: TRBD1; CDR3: CASSPGTGVYEQYF; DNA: TGTGCCAGCAGTCCCGGGACAGGGGTCTACGAGCAGTACTTC
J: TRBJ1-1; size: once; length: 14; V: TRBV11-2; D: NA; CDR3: CASSLSTGDTEAFF; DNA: TGTGCCAGCAGCTTAAGTACAGGTGACACTGAAGCTTTCTTT
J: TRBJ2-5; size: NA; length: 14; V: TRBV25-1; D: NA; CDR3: CASSDLAAGETQYF; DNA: TGTGCCAGCAGTGATTTAGCGGCTGGCGAGACCCAGTACTTC